This T cell receptor beta chain emerged from a study of T cell repertoires in cytomegalovirus infection. This clonotype was detected ten times or more. TCRdb called the reads again in MiXCR, with one record for every CDR3 protein. This table has about 230,000 distinct CDR3 sequences, 6% to 8% appearing once. The sequence was obtained from a human donor in good health (CMV status not recorded). Some clones in this sample may be carry-over from other donors' samples. The sample was PBMCs.

The CDR3 region is CASSFRRGGTYNEQFF. The CDR3 DNA is TGTGCCAGCAGTTTCCGACGGGGGGGTACCTACAATGAGCAGTTCTTC. This chain joins TRBV12-3 or TRBV12-4 and TRBJ2-1; 8 bases are shared with TRBD2. The V and J ends lost 3 bases and 2 bases, in that order; junction bases with no gene match: 6. The CDR3 covers 16 residues.